These 2 T cell receptor beta chains were sequenced from one sample in a study of T cells in Graves' hyperthyroidism and ophthalmopathy. RNA transcripts served as the template for amplifying TCR beta CDR3 regions. The HTBI primer set served for first-round RT-PCR of the TCR CDR3. TCRdb ran MiXCR on the multiplex PCR reads and lists one entry per CDR3 protein. Of about 570,000 distinct CDR3 sequences in the sample, around 45% were seen once. The sample taken for sequencing was peripheral blood or thyroid tissue (not recorded which). The receptors come from an adult woman with Graves' disease, either hyperthyroidism or ophthalmopathy (not recorded which).

The CDR3 is CASSWASSQEQYF. For the CDR3, the DNA is TGTGCCAGCAGCTGGGCGTCTTCCCAGGAGCAGTACTTC. The chain is built from TRBV7-9 and TRBJ2-7, with unresolved D. Trimming shortened V by 4 bases and J by 7 bases, and 14 bases separated the two germline ends. This CDR3 spans 13 amino acids. Germline assignment: CDR1 SEHNR and CDR2 FQNEAQ (reference sequence).

The V gene is TRBV5-1, the J gene TRBJ2-5, with unresolved D. The germline V and J ends were trimmed by 4 bases and 7 bases, with 8 bases remaining between them. Per germline, CDR1 SGHRS and CDR2 YFSETQ. This CDR3 spans 11 amino acids. The CDR3 DNA reads TGCGCCAGCAGCGACGCCGGGACCCAGTACTTC. It yields the protein CASSDAGTQYF.